This T cell receptor beta chain was found in a study of shared clonotypes between healthy human individuals. V lost 2 bases and J 3 bases, leaving 10 bases between the germline ends. Germline loops: CDR1 MNHEY, CDR2 SMNVEV (reference sequence). This CDR3 contains 14 residues. Method: immunoSEQ multiplex PCR; TCRdb's copy keeps in-frame clones and lacks some. The sample has about 680,000 clones; roughly 73% are singletons. The sequence was collected from a woman in her twenties or thirties in good health. The chain combines TRBV27 with TRBJ1-1; D not resolved. Sequencing was done on a sample of memory CD4+ T cells sorted from blood. Documented subset: CD45RA-negative fraction. The CDR3 reads CASSLRVLDTEAFF. CDR3 DNA sequence: TGTGCCAGCAGTTTAAGGGTATTGGACACTGAAGCTTTCTTT.